This TCR beta chain comes out of a study of cytomegalovirus exposure and HLA in healthy donors. Vbeta (60) and Jbeta (13) primers were used in the PCR. Using immunoSEQ multiplex PCR, the repertoire was profiled, and TCRdb retains in-frame clones only, with some absent. This table holds 170,000 or so clones, more than 60% found once. This TCR derives from a woman in her thirties in good health and CMV-seropositive. The sample taken for sequencing was PBMCs.

In DNA, the CDR3 is TGTGCCAGCATTTGGCAGGGGGCTGGGCATTTCGAGGATGAGCAGTTCTTC. It encodes CASIWQGAGHFEDEQFF. The gene calls are TRBV28 and TRBJ2-1, with 8 bases that match TRBD1. From germline, CDR1 is MDHEN and CDR2 SYDVKM. The CDR3 has 17 residues. The V and J ends lost 7 bases and 8 bases, in that order; junction bases with no gene match: 19.